The entry below gives a single TCR beta chain sequence along with its context. The germline V gene has CDR1 SGHDN and CDR2 FVKESK. The CDR3 consists of 14 residues. Trimming took 4 bases from V and 0 from J, leaving 9 bases between them. This entry is derived from a study of control samples from healthy donors and cancer patients. Assay used: immunoSEQ multiplex PCR; TCRdb lists only in-frame clones, some missing. Of about 230,000 clones listed, roughly 82% were seen once; the top ten hold less than 15%. Material for sequencing was PBMCs. The origin of this receptor is a woman aged 60-70 years with lung cancer. This chain links TRBV14 with TRBJ1-1; a possible D gene is TRBD1 (5 bases). CDR3: CASSPPGMNTEAFF. The CDR3 DNA reads as TGTGCCAGCAGCCCCCCAGGGATGAACACTGAAGCTTTCTTT.